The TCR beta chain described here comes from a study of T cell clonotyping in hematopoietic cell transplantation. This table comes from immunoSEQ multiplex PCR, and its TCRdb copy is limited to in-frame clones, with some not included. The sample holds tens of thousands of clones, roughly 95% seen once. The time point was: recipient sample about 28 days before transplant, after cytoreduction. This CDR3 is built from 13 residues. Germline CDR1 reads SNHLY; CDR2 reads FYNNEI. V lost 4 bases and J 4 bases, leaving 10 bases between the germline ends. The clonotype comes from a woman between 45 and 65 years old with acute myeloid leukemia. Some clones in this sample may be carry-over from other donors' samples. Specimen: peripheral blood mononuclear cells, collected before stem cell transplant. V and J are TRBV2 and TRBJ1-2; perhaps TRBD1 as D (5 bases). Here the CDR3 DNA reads TGTGCCAGCAGTGTTGAGAGGGGCTATGGCTACACCTTC. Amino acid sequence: CASSVERGYGYTF.